This T cell receptor (beta chain) originates from a study of blood T cell repertoires in COVID-19. Study background: Samples taken during acute and convalescent COVID-19 were collected in the United States, Italy and Spain. Nucleic acid was either cDNA or gDNA, and it came from T cells, B-cell-depleted T cells, or PBMCs.

Original data processing: Quantification of nucleated cells was approximated via reference gene primer amplification. TCRdb keeps only in-frame clones here, not all; method: immunoSEQ multiplex PCR. V, J and clone size are taken as reported in that table, and D and trimming were inferred from the DNA itself. The sample records about 160,000 clones, around 79% being singletons. This clone was counted a single time. The junction departs from the called germline gene at one end, perhaps through a read error. CDR1 is GTSNPN and CDR2 is SVGIG in the germline V gene (reference sequence). This CDR3 has 17 amino acids.

V gene TRBV30 combines with J gene TRBJ1-2; weak D call: TRBD1 (6 bases). This TCR derives from a woman aged 55-70 years with COVID-19, enrolled during active disease. Sequenced input: peripheral blood. For the CDR3, the DNA is TGTGCCTGGGGTGTATCAGGGGACCTCTTTTTTTCCGATGGCTACACCTTC. Translating it yields CAWGVSGDLFFSDGYTF.